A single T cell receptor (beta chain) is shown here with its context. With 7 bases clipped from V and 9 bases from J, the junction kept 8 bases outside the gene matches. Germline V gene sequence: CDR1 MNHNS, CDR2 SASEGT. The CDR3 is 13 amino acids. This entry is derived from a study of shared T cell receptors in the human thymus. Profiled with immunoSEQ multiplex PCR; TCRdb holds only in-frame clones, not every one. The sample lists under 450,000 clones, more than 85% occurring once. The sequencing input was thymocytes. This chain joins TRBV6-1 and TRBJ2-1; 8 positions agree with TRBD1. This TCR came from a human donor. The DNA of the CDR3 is TGTGCCAGCATCGGCAGGGGGCTTGTTGAGCAGTTCTTC. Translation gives CASIGRGLVEQFF.